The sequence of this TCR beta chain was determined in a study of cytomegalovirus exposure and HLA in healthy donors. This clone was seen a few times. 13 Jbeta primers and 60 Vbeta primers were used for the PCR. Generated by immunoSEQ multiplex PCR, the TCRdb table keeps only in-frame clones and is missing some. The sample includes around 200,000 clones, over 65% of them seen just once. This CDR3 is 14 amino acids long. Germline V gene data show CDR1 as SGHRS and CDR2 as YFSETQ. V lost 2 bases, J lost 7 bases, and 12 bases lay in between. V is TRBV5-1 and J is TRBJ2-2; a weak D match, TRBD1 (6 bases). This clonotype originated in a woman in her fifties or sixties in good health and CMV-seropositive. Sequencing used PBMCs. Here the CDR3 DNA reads TGCGCCAGCAGCTTTTTCAGGGGTCGCGGGGAGCTGTTTTTT. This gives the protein CASSFFRGRGELFF.